This T cell receptor (beta chain) came from a study of regulatory T cells in long-lasting Graves disease. V dropped 0 bases and J dropped 6; count of bases not matched to a gene: 1. This CDR3 has 14 amino acids. Germline CDR1 is SGHRS and CDR2 is YFSETQ. This clonotype was seen ten or more times. Construction of the TCR beta libraries employed iRepertoire HTBI primers in conjunction with Arm-PCR of CDR3 regions. TCRdb reprocessed the multiplex PCR reads with MiXCR, giving one entry per CDR3 protein. This repertoire shows about 240,000 distinct CDR3 sequences, around 20% found once; its top ten account for approximately 14%. Time point reported: newly diagnosed GD, antithyroid drugs for less than 3 months. There was RNA extracted from PBMCs, and the TCR library was made from it.

The sequence came from a female donor with Graves disease. The genes are TRBV5-1 and TRBJ1-4, with 8 bases matching TRBD1. The sequences come from peripheral blood mononuclear cells (PBMCs), collected at new diagnosis, from a patient treated with antithyroid drugs. CDR3 nucleotide sequence: TGCGCCAGCAGCTTGGGACAGGGGTATGAAAAACTGTTTTTT. Protein sequence: CASSLGQGYEKLFF.